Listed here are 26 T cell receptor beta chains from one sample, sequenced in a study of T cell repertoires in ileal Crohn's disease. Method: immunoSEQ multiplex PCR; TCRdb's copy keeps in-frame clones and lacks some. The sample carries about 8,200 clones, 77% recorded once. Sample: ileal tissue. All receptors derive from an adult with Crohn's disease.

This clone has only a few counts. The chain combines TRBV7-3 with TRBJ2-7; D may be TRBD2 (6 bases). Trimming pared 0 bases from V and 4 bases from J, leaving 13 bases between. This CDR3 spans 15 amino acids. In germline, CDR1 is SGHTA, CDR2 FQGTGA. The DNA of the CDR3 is TGTGCCAGCAGCTTAACCCCGGGGGATCTTTACGAGCAGTACTTC. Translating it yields CASSLTPGDLYEQYF.

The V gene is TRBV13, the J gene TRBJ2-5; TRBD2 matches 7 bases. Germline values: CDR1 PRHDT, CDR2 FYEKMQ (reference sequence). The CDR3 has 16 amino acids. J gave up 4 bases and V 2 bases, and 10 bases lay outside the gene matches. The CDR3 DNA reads TGTGCCAGCAGCTTATTCTCGCGGGGGATAGGAGAGACCCAGTACTTC. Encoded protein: CASSLFSRGIGETQYF. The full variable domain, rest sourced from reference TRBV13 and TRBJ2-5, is AAGVIQSPRHLIKEKRETATLKCYPIPRHDTVYWYQQGPGQDPQFLISFYEKMQSDKGSIPDRFSAQQFSDYHSELNMSSLELGDSALYFCASSLFSRGIGETQYFGPGTRLLVL.

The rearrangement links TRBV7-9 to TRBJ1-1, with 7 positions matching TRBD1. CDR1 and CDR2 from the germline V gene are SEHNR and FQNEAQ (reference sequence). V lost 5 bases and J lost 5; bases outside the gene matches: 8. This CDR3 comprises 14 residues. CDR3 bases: TGTGCCAGCAGCCTGACAGGGAGAGATACTGAAGCTTTCTTT. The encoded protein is CASSLTGRDTEAFF.

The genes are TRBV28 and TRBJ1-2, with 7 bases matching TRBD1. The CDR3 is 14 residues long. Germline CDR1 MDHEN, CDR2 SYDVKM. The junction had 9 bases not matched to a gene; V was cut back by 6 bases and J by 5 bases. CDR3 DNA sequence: TGTGCCAGCAGGCCCCACTCACAGGGGTATGGCTACACCTTC. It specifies CASRPHSQGYGYTF.

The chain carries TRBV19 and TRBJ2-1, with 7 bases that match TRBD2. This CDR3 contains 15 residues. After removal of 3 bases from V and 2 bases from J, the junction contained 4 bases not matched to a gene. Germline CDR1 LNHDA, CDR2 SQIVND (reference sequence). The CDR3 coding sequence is TGTGCCAGTAGTATGGCGGGGGACCCCTACAATGAGCAGTTCTTC. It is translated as CASSMAGDPYNEQFF.

CDR3 region: CASTPGGDTDTQYF. CDR3 DNA sequence: TGTGCCAGCACCCCTGGCGGGGATACAGATACGCAGTATTTT. This chain links TRBV6-1 with TRBJ2-3; a possible D gene is TRBD2 (6 bases). This CDR3 is built from 14 residues. In germline, CDR1 is MNHNS, CDR2 SASEGT. The ends were cut back, 7 bases at V and 3 bases at J, with 14 bases in the middle.

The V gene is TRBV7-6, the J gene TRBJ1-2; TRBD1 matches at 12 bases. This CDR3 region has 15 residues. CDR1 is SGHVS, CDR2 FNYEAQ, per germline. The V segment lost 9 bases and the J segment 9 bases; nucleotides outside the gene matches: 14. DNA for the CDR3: TGTGCCAGGTCCGTTCCGGGACAGGGGGCGCTGAGCTACACCTTC. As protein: CARSVPGQGALSYTF.

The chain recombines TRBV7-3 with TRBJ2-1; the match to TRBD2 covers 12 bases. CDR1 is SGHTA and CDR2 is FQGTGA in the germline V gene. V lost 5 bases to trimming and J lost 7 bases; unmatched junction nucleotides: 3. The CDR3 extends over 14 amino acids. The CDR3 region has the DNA TGTGCCAGCAGCCGCACTAGCGGGGGGAATGAGCAGTTCTTC. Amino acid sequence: CASSRTSGGNEQFF.

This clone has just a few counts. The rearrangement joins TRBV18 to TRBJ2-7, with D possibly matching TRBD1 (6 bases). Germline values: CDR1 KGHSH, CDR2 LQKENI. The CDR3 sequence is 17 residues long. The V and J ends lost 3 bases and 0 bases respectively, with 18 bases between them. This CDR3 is CASSPRLQGGSSYEQYF. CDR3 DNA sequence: TGTGCCAGCTCACCTCGCTTACAGGGTGGGAGCTCCTACGAGCAGTACTTC.

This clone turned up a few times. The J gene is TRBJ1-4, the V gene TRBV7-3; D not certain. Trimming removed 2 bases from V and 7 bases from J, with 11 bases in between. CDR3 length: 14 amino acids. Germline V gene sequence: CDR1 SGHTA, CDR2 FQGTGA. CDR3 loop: CASSLVGRLEKLFF. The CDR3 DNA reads TGTGCCAGCAGCTTAGTAGGGAGGCTTGAAAAACTGTTTTTT.

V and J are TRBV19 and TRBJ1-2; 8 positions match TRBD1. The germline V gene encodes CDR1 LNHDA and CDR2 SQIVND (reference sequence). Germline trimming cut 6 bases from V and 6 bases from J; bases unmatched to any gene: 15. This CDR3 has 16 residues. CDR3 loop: CASREIDRRGPDGYTF. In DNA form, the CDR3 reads TGTGCCAGTAGGGAGATTGACCGCAGGGGGCCGGATGGCTACACCTTC.

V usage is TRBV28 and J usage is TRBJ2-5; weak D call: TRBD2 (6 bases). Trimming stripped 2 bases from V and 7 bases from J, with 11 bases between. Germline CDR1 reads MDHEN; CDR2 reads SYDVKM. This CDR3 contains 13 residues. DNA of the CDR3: TGTGCCAGCAGTTTACCGCGGGACGGGACCCAGTACTTC. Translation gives CASSLPRDGTQYF.

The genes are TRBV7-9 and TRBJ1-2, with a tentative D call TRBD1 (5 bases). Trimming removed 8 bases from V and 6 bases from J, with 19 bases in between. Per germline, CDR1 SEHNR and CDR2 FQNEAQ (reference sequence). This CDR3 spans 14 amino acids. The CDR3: CASQPPGLLDGYTF. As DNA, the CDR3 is TGTGCCAGCCAACCTCCAGGGTTGTTAGATGGCTACACCTTC.

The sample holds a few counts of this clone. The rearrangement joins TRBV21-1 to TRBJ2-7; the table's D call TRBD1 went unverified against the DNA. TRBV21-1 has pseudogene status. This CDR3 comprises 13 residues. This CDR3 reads CASNRTGNYEQYF. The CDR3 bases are TGTGCCAGCAACCGGACAGGAAACTACGAGCAGTACTTC.

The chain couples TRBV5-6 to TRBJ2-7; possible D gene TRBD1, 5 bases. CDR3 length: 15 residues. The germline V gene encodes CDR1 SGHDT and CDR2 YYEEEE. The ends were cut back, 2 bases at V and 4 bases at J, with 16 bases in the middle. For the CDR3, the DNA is TGTGCCAGCAGCTTTCTAAAGGCAGGGCTATACGAGCAGTACTTC. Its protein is CASSFLKAGLYEQYF.

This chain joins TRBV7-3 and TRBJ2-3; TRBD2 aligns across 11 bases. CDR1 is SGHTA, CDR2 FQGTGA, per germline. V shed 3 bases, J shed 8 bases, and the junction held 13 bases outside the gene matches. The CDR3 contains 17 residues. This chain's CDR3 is CASSFQRTSGSQGTQYF. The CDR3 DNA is TGTGCCAGCAGCTTCCAACGGACTAGCGGGTCCCAGGGTACGCAGTATTTT.

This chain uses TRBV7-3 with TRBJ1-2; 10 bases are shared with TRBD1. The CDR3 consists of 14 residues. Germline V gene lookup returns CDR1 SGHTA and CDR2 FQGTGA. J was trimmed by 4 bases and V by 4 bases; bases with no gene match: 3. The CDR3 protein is CASSSTGGVYGYTF. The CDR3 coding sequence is TGTGCCAGCAGCTCGACAGGGGGCGTCTATGGCTACACCTTC.

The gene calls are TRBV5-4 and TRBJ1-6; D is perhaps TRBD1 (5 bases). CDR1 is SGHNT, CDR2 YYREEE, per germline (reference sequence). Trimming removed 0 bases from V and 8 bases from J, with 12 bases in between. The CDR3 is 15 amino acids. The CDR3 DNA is TGTGCCAGCAGCTTGGCCAGGGATGGGGATTCACCCCTCCACTTT. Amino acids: CASSLARDGDSPLHF.

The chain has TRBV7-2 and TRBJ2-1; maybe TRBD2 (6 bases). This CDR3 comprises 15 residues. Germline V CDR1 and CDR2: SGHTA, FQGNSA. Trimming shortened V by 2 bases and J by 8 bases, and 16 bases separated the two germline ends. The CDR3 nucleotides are TGTGCCAGCAGCTTAACTTACGAGCGGGTCGATGAGCAGTTCTTC. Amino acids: CASSLTYERVDEQFF. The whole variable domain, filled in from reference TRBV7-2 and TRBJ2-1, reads GAGVSQSPSNKVTEKGKDVELRCDPISGHTALYWYRQSLGQGLEFLIYFQGNSAPDKSGLPSDRFSAERTGGSVSTLTIQRTQQEDSAVYLCASSLTYERVDEQFFGPGTRLTVL.

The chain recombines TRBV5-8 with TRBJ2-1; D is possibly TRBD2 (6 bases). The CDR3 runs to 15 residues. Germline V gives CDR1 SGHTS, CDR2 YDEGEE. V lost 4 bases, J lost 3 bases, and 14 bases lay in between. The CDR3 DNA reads TGTGCCAGCAGCGCGGAGGGGACTTTCTACAATGAGCAGTTCTTC. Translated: CASSAEGTFYNEQFF.

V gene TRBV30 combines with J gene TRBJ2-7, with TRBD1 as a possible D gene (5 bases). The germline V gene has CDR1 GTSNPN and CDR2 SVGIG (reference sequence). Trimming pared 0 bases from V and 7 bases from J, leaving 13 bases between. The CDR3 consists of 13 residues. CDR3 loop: CAWSVYRGREQYF. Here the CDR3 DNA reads TGTGCCTGGAGTGTATATAGGGGCAGGGAGCAGTACTTC.

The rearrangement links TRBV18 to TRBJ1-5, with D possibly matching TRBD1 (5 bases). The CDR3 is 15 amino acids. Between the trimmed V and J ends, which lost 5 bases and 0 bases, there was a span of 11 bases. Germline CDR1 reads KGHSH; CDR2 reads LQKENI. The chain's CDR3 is CASSVLQASNQPQHF. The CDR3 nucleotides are TGTGCCAGCTCAGTCTTACAGGCTAGCAATCAGCCCCAGCATTTT.

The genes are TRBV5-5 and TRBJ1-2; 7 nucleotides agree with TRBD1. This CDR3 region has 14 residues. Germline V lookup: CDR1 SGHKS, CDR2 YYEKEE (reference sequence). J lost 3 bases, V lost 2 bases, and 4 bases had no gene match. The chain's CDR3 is CASSFSRGDYGYTF. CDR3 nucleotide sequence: TGTGCCAGCAGCTTTTCCAGGGGGGACTATGGCTACACCTTC.

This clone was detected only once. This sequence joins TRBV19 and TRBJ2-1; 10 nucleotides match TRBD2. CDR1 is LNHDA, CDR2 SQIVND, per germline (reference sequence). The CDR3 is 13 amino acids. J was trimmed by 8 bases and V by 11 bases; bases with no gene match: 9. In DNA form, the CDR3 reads TGTGCCGGACTAGCGGACCGGGCCGATGAGCAGTTCTTC. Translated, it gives CAGLADRADEQFF. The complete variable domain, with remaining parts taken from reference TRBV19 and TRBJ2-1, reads DGGITQSPKYLFRKEGQNVTLSCEQNLNHDAMYWYRQDPGQGLRLIYYSQIVNDFQKGDIAEGYSVSREKKESFPLTVTSAQKNPTAFYLCAGLADRADEQFFGPGTRLTVL.

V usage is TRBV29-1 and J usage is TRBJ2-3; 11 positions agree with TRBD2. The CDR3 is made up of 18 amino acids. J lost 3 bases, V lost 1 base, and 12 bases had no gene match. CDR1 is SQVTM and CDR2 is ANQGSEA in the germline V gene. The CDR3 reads CSVEAASPTSGSTDTQYF. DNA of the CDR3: TGCAGCGTTGAAGCCGCATCCCCTACTAGCGGGAGTACAGATACGCAGTATTTT.

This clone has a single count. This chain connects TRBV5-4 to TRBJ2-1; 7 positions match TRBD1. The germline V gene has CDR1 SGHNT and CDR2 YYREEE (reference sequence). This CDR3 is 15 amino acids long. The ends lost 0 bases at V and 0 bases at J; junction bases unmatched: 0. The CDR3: CASSLDRGSYNEQFF. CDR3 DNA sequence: TGTGCCAGCAGCTTGGACAGGGGCTCCTACAATGAGCAGTTCTTC.